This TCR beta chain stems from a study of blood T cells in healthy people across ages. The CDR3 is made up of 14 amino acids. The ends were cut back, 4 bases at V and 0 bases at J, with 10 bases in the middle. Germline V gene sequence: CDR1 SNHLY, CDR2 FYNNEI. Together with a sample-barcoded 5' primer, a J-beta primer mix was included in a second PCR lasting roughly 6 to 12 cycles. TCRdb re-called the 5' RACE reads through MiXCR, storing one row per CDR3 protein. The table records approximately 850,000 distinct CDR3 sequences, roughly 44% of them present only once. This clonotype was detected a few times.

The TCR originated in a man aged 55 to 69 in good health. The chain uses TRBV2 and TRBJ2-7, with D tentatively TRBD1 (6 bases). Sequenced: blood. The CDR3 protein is CASSVRGSSYEQYF. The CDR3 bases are TGTGCCAGCAGTGTTAGGGGGAGCTCCTACGAGCAGTACTTC.